A selection of T cell receptor beta chains follows, all from one sample in a study of technical replicates of blood from a few donors. This table comes from immunoSEQ multiplex PCR, and its TCRdb copy is limited to in-frame clones, with some not included. The repertoire holds about 73,000 clones, with 93% as singletons. The sample comprised T cells isolated from PBMCs. The source of these receptors is a human donor in good health. Both conserved end residues are part of each CDR3. D genes are given only for firm matches. Clone sizes are given selectively: once, few, many, or a class where the clone is expanded.

size | J | V | D | DNA | CDR3
NA | TRBJ1-2 | TRBV25-1 | TRBD1 | TGTGCCAGCAGCGAACCGGGACAGTACCAATATGGCTACACCTTC | CASSEPGQYQYGYTF
once | TRBJ1-5 | TRBV18 | NA | TGTGCCAGCTCACAGGGGAGCAATCAGCCCCAGCATTTT | CASSQGSNQPQHF
NA | TRBJ1-2 | TRBV19 | TRBD1 | TGTGCCAGTAGCACCACTCCGGACAGGGCGAATGGCTACACCTTC | CASSTTPDRANGYTF
NA | TRBJ1-1 | TRBV19 | NA | TGTGCCAGTAGTAACGAGGTGGAGGGCGGTCTTAACACTGAAGCTTTCTTT | CASSNEVEGGLNTEAFF
NA | TRBJ2-7 | TRBV6-5 | TRBD1 | TGTGCCAGCAGTTACTCGCGACAGGGGGGCTACGAGCAGTACTTC | CASSYSRQGGYEQYF
once | TRBJ2-5 | TRBV27 | NA | TGTGCCAGCAGTTTTCTTAGGGAGCACCCGGAGACCCAGTACTTC | CASSFLREHPETQYF
NA | TRBJ1-6 | TRBV27 | NA | TGTGCCAGCAGTCTAAAGGACAGAAATTCACCCCTCCACTTT | CASSLKDRNSPLHF
NA | TRBJ2-5 | TRBV5-1 | NA | TGCGCCAGCGACTCAGGGACATCCTCCCGAGAGACCCAGTACTTC | CASDSGTSSRETQYF
NA | TRBJ2-7 | TRBV29-1 | NA | TGCAGCGTTGGTTCGGTCTACGAGCAGTACTTC | CSVGSVYEQYF
NA | TRBJ2-1 | TRBV30 | TRBD1 | TGTGCCTGGAGTATACAGGGGGGTTTGTTGAATGAGCAGTTCTTC | CAWSIQGGLLNEQFF
NA | TRBJ2-5 | TRBV11-1 | NA | TGTGCCAGCAGCCGACAGGCCGTATCAGAGACCCAGTACTTC | CASSRQAVSETQYF
NA | TRBJ2-5 | TRBV4-1 | TRBD2 | TGCGCCAGCAGCCCCCCAACTAGCGGAGAGACCCAGTACTTC | CASSPPTSGETQYF
NA | TRBJ2-7 | TRBV27 | TRBD2 | TGTGCCAGCAGCGTTAGGAGCCATAGCTCTTATTTGGGAGGGGACTACGAGCAGTACTTC | CASSVRSHSSYLGGDYEQYF
NA | TRBJ2-5 | TRBV2 | NA | TGTGCCAGCAGCGACCTAAGCGGACCCCTCCAAGAGACCCAGTACTTC | CASSDLSGPLQETQYF
NA | TRBJ2-1 | TRBV11-3 | TRBD1 | TGTGCCAGCAGCCCCCCGTTGTGGACAGGGGCGCCCAATGAGCAGTTCTTC | CASSPPLWTGAPNEQFF
NA | TRBJ2-3 | TRBV28 | NA | TGTGCCAGCACCGAGGGAGTGGGCACAGATACGCAGTATTTT | CASTEGVGTDTQYF
NA | TRBJ2-1 | TRBV7-6 | TRBD1 | TGTGCCAGCAGCTCAGCCGGGACAGTCTATGACAATGAGCAGTTCTTC | CASSSAGTVYDNEQFF
NA | TRBJ2-1 | TRBV4-1 | NA | TGCGCCAGCAGCCGACAGGCGAGCTACAATGAGCAGTTCTTC | CASSRQASYNEQFF
NA | TRBJ2-2 | TRBV9 | TRBD1 | TGTGCCAGCAGCGTAGAAACAGGGGAATTAACCGGGGAGCTGTTTTTT | CASSVETGELTGELFF
once | TRBJ2-5 | TRBV6-1 | TRBD1 | TGTGCCAGCAGTGAAGCCTGGGACAGGGGAGAGACCCAGTACTTC | CASSEAWDRGETQYF
NA | TRBJ2-7 | TRBV4-1 | TRBD1 | TGCGCCAGCAGCCAAGCGACGGACAGGGTAAGCGAGCAGTACTTC | CASSQATDRVSEQYF
once | TRBJ2-5 | TRBV19 | NA | TGTGCCAGTAGTAACACTTTCCCGCAGGGGATGGAGACCCAGTACTTC | CASSNTFPQGMETQYF
NA | TRBJ1-5 | TRBV6-5 | NA | TGTGCCAGCAGTTATGGCCTTGATAGCAATCAGCCCCAGCATTTT | CASSYGLDSNQPQHF
NA | TRBJ1-2 | TRBV10-3 | TRBD1 | TGTGCCATCAGTGAGTCAAGTTCGGCGACAGGGAGGGGCTACACCTTC | CAISESSSATGRGYTF
NA | TRBJ1-5 | TRBV9 | TRBD1 | TGTGCCAGCAGCGACCGGGACAGCACTTCACCGCCCCAGCATTTT | CASSDRDSTSPPQHF